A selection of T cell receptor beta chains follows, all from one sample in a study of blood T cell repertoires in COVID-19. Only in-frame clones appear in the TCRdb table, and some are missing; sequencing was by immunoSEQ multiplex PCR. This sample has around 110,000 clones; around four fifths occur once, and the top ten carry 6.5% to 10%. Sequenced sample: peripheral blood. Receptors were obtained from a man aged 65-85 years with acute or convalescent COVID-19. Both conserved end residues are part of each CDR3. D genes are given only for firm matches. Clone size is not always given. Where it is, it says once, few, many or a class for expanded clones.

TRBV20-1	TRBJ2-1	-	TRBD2	CSATSGHEQFF	TGCAGTGCTACTAGCGGCCACGAGCAGTTCTTC
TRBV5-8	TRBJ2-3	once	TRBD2	CASSFGEGSTDTQYF	TGTGCCAGCAGCTTTGGGGAGGGGAGCACAGATACGCAGTATTTT
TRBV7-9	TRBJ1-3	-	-	CASSPSGGLRGNTIYF	TGTGCCAGCAGCCCTAGTGGAGGGCTACGTGGAAACACCATATATTTT
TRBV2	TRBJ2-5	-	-	CASRGSQETQYF	TGTGCCAGCCGGGGGTCCCAAGAGACCCAGTACTTC
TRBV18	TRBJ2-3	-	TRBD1	CASSPATGAGTDTQYF	TGTGCCAGCTCACCAGCGACAGGGGCTGGCACAGATACGCAGTATTTT
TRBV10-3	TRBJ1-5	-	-	CAISGQGSNQPQHF	TGTGCCATCAGTGGCCAGGGAAGCAATCAGCCCCAGCATTTT
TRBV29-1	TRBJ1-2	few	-	CSVEDGQVLFPYGYTF	TGCAGCGTTGAAGACGGTCAGGTTTTGTTTCCGTATGGCTACACCTTC
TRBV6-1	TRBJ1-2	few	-	CASSEAIRFLYGYTF	TGTGCCAGCAGTGAAGCGATCCGGTTTCTCTATGGCTACACCTTC
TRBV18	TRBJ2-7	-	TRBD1	CASSPLTGGSYEQYF	TGTGCCAGCTCACCCTTGACAGGGGGCTCCTACGAGCAGTACTTC
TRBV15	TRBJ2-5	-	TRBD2	CATSRAILAGEETQYF	TGTGCCACCAGCAGAGCGATACTAGCGGGAGAAGAGACCCAGTACTTC
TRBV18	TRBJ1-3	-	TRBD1	CASSLGQANSGNTIYF	TGTGCCAGCTCACTGGGACAGGCGAACTCTGGAAACACCATATATTTT
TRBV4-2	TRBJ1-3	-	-	CASSSLFSGNTIYF	TGTGCCAGCAGCTCCTTATTCTCTGGAAACACCATATATTTT
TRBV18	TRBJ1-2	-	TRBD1	CASSSQGDYGYTF	TGTGCCAGCTCATCTCAGGGGGACTATGGCTACACCTTC
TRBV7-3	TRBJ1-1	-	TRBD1	CASSPAPTGAKITEAFF	TGTGCCAGCAGCCCCGCCCCAACAGGGGCGAAAATCACTGAAGCTTTCTTT
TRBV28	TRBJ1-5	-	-	CASSSGTQPQHF	TGTGCCAGCAGTTCAGGAACCCAGCCCCAGCATTTT
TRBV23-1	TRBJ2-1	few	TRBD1	CASSQSSGQGHNEQFF	TGCGCCAGCAGTCAATCGTCGGGACAGGGTCACAATGAGCAGTTCTTC
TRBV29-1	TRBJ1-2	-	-	CSVEGQLTNYGYTF	TGCAGCGTTGAAGGACAGCTAACTAACTATGGCTACACCTTC
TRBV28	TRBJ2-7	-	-	CASSTQQGRYEQYF	TGTGCCAGCAGTACACAACAGGGTCGCTACGAGCAGTACTTC
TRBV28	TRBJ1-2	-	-	CASRSGAYGYTF	TGTGCCAGCAGGTCAGGGGCCTATGGCTACACCTTC
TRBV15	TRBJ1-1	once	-	CATSRDLVGGWTEAFF	TGTGCCACCAGCAGAGACCTGGTGGGGGGTTGGACTGAAGCTTTCTTT
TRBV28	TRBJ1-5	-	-	CASSLWQGGQPQHF	TGTGCCAGCAGTTTATGGCAGGGCGGACAGCCCCAGCATTTT
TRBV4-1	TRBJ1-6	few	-	CASSQDVGLALHF	TGCGCCAGCAGCCAAGATGTGGGGCTGGCCCTCCACTTT
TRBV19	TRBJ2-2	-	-	CASSKALTVNTGELFF	TGTGCCAGTAGTAAAGCCCTGACAGTGAACACCGGGGAGCTGTTTTTT
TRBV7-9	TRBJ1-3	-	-	CASTIRGSGNTIYF	TGTGCCAGCACGATCCGGGGCTCTGGAAACACCATATATTTT
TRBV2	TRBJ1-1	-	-	CASSDQGGTEAFF	TGTGCCAGCAGTGATCAGGGAGGCACTGAAGCTTTCTTT
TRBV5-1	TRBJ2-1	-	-	CASSLALSSYNEQFF	TGCGCCAGCAGCTTGGCCCTGAGCTCCTACAATGAGCAGTTCTTC
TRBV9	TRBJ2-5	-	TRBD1	CASSGDRGPETQYF	TGTGCCAGCAGCGGCGACAGGGGGCCGGAGACCCAGTACTTC
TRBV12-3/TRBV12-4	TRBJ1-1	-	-	CASSPTVNTEAFF	TGTGCCAGCAGCCCGACAGTGAACACTGAAGCTTTCTTT
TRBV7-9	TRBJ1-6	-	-	CASSAAGSYNSPLHF	TGTGCCAGCAGCGCCGCGGGCTCCTATAATTCACCCCTCCACTTT
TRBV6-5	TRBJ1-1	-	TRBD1	CASRTRDRSNTEAFF	TGTGCCAGCAGGACCCGGGACAGATCGAACACTGAAGCTTTCTTT
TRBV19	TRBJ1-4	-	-	CASSNPRRDFNEKLFF	TGTGCCAGTAGTAACCCGCGCCGGGACTTTAATGAAAAACTGTTTTTT
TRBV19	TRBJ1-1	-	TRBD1	CASLSQGAVTEAFF	TGTGCCAGCCTATCACAGGGGGCGGTCACTGAAGCTTTCTTT